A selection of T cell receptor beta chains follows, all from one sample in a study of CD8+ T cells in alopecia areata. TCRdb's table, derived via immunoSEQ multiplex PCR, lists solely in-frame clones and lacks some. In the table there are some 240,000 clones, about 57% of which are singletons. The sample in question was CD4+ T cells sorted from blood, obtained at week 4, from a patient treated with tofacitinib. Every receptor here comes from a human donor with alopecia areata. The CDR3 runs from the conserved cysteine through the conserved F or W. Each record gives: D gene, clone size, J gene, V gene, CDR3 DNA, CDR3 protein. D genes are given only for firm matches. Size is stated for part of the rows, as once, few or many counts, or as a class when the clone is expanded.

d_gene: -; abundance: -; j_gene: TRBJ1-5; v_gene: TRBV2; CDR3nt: TGTGCCAGCAGTGAGGGCCGAACGGGCAATCAGCCCCAGCATTTT; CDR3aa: CASSEGRTGNQPQHF
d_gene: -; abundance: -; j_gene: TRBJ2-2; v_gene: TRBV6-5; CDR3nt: TGTGCCAGCAGTTACGAATCGAACACCGGGGAGCTGTTTTTT; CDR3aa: CASSYESNTGELFF
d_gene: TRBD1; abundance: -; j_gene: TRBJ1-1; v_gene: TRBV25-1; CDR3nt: TGTGCCAGCAGTGGATGGACAGGGCCTATGAACACTGAAGCTTTCTTT; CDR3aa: CASSGWTGPMNTEAFF
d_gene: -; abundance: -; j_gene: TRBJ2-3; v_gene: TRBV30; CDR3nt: TGTGCCTGGGGGGGTTACACAGATACGCAGTATTTT; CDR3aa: CAWGGYTDTQYF
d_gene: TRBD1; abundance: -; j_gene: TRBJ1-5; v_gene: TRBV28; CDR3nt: TGTGCCAGCAGTTTATCACCGGGCGGTAGGGACAGGGAGGGACGCAATCAGCCCCAGCATTTT; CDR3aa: CASSLSPGGRDREGRNQPQHF
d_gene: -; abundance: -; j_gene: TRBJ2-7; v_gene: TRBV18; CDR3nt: TGTGCCAGCTCACCACCATCCGGACCCTACGAGCAGTACTTC; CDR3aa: CASSPPSGPYEQYF
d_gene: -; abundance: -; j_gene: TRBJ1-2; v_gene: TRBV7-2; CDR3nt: TGTGCCAGCAGCTTAGATCGTACAGATCAAGCCTACACCTTC; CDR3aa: CASSLDRTDQAYTF
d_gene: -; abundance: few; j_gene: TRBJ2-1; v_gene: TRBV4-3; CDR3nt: TGCGCCAGCAGCCAAGATTTCAGGGAGCAGTTCTTC; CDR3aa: CASSQDFREQFF
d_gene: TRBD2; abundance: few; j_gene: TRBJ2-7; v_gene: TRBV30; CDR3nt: TGTGCCTGGAGATCGACTAGCGGGGTTTCCTACGAGCAGTACTTC; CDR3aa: CAWRSTSGVSYEQYF
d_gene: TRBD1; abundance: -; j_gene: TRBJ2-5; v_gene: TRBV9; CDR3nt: TGTGCCAGCAGCATCGCGACAGGGATGGTCGAGACCCAGTACTTC; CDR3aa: CASSIATGMVETQYF
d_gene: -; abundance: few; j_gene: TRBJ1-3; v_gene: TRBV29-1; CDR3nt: TGCAGCGTTGAAGGCCAACGGAGCTCTGGAAACACCATATATTTT; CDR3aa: CSVEGQRSSGNTIYF
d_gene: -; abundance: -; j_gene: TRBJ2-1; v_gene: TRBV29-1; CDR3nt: TGCAGCGTTCGGGACCGATTCGAGGGTTACAATGAGCAGTTCTTC; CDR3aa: CSVRDRFEGYNEQFF
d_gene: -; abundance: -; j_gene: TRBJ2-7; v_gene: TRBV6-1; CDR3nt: TGTGCCAGCAGTGAAGTCAGGCAGAGCTCCTACGAGCAGTACTTC; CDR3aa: CASSEVRQSSYEQYF
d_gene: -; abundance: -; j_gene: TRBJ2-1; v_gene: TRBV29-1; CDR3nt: TGCAGCGTCCAACCTACTTACAATGAGCAGTTCTTC; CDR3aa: CSVQPTYNEQFF
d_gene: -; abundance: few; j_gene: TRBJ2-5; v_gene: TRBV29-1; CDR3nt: TGCAGCGTGGCCCCCGGGGAAGAGACCCAGTACTTC; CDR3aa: CSVAPGEETQYF
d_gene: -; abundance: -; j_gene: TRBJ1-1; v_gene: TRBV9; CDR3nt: TGTGCCAGCAGCGTAGCCAGCATTAACACTGAAGCTTTCTTT; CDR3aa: CASSVASINTEAFF
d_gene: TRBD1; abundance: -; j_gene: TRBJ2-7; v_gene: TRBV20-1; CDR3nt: TGCAGTGCCACCAGGGGGTACGAGCAGTACTTC; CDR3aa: CSATRGYEQYF
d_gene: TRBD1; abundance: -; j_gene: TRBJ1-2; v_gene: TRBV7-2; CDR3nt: TGTGCCAGCAGCCCAGCCTCAGAAAGGACAGGGGCGGGCTACACCTTC; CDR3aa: CASSPASERTGAGYTF
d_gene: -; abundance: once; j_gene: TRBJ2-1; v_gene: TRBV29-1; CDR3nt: TGCAGCGTGGATCGGATTAGCTCCTACAATGAGCAGTTCTTC; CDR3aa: CSVDRISSYNEQFF
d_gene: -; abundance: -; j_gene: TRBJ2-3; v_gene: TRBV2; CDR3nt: TGTGCCAGCAATTTCGACCCTACAGATACGCAGTATTTT; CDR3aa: CASNFDPTDTQYF
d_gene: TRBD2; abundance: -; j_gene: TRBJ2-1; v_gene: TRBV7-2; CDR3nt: TGTGCCAGCAGCCCCCATGTAGCGGGGGGACTAAACAATGAGCAGTTCTTC; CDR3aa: CASSPHVAGGLNNEQFF
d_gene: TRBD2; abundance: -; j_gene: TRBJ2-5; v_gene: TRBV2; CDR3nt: TGTGCCAGCAGTGAAGTCGTTAGCGGGGGGGCAGGGGAGACCCAGTACTTC; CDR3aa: CASSEVVSGGAGETQYF
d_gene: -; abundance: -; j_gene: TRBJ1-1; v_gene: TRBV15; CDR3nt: TGTGCCACCAGCAGAGGAATCCTGAACACTGAAGCTTTCTTT; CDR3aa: CATSRGILNTEAFF
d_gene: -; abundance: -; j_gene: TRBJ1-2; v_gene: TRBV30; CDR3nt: TGTGCCTGGAGTGCAGCACCCAACTATGGCTACACCTTC; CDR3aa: CAWSAAPNYGYTF
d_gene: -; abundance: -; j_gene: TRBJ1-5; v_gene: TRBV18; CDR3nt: TGTGCCAGCTCAATCGGACGAACTGGCCAGCCCCAGCATTTT; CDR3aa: CASSIGRTGQPQHF
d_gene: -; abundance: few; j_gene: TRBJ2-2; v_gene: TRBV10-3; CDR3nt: TGTGCCATCAGTGATCTGAACACCGGGGAGCTGTTTTTT; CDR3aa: CAISDLNTGELFF
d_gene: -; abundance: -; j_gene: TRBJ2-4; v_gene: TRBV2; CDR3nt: TGTGCCAGCTCCCTCGATAGGTCCAAAAACATTCAGTACTTC; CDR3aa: CASSLDRSKNIQYF
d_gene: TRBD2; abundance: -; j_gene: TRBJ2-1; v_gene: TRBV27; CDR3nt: TGTGCCAGCAGTGTTACTAGCGGGGGGGCTGGTGAGCAGTTCTTC; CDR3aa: CASSVTSGGAGEQFF
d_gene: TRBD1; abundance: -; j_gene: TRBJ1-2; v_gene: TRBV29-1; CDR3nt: TGCAGCGTTGGGCAGGGGGACTATGGCTACACCTTC; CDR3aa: CSVGQGDYGYTF
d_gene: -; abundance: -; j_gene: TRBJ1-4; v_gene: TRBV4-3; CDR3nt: TGCGCCAGCAGCCAAGCCCTGCTTAATGAAAAACTGTTTTTT; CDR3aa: CASSQALLNEKLFF
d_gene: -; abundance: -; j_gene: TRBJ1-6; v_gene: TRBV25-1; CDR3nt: TGTGCCAGCAGTGAATCTCCCGGGGGCAATTCACCCCTCCACTTT; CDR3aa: CASSESPGGNSPLHF
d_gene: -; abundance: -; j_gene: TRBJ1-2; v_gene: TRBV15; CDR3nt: TGTGCCACCAGCAGAGATCCGGGACCGCGTAACTATGGCTACACCTTC; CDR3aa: CATSRDPGPRNYGYTF
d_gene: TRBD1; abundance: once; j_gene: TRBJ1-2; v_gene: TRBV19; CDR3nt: TGTGCCAGTAGTCGTCGGACAGGGCTAGCTAACTATGGCTACACCTTC; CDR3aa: CASSRRTGLANYGYTF
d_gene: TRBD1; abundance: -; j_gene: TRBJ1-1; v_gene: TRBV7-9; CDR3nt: TGTGCCAGCAGCCGACAGGGACTTAACACTGAAGCTTTCTTT; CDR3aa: CASSRQGLNTEAFF
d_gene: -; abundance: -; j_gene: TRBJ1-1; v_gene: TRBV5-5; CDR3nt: TGTGCCAGCAGCTTGTCGGTGAACACTGAAGCTTTCTTT; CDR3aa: CASSLSVNTEAFF
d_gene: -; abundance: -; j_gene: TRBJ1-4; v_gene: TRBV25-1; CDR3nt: TGTGCCAGCAGTGGGCCCGCTGAAAAACTGTTTTTT; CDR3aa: CASSGPAEKLFF
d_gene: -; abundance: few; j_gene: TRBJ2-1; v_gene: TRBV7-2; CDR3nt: TGTGCCAGCAGCTTAGTCTCAGGCGTCAGGGAGCAGTTCTTC; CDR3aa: CASSLVSGVREQFF
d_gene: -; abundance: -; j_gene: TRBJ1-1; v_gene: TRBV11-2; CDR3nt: TGTGCCAGCAGCTTAGCGTTAGTACGGGACACTGAAGCTTTCTTT; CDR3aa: CASSLALVRDTEAFF
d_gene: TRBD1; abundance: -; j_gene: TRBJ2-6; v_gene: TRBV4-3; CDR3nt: TGCGCCAGCAGCCAAGAGGTTGCCGGGACAGGGGGCCCTGGGGCCAACGTCCTGACTTTC; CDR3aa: CASSQEVAGTGGPGANVLTF
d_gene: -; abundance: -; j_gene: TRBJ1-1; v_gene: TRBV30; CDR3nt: TGTGCCTGGGACAGCCACGCGAACACTGAAGCTTTCTTT; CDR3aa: CAWDSHANTEAFF
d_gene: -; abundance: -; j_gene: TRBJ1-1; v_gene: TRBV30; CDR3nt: TGTGCCTGGAGTCAACCCAGGACCCTAGGGGACACTGAAGCTTTCTTT; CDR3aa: CAWSQPRTLGDTEAFF
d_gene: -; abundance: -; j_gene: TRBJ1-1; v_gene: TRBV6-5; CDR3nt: TGTGCCAGCAGTTACAGCAGGAACACTGAAGCTTTCTTT; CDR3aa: CASSYSRNTEAFF
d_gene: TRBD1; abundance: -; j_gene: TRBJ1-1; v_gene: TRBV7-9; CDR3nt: TGTGCCAGCAGCGGCTACAGGGGCGGGAGCACTGAAGCTTTCTTT; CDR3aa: CASSGYRGGSTEAFF
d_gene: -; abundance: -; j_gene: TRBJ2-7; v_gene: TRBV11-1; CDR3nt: TGTGCCAGCAGCCTGGGACGACTCTCCTACGAGCAGTACTTC; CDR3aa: CASSLGRLSYEQYF
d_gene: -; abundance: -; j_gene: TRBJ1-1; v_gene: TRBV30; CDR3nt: TGTGCCTGGCTCCCGGGGTCGGGCACTGAAGCTTTCTTT; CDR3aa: CAWLPGSGTEAFF